This TCR beta chain was captured by sequencing in a study of blood T cell dynamics during melanoma immunotherapy. Findings and limits, study-wide: Unlike progressors, later disease-control patients had W3 repertoires gaining clonality or diversity.

On this clone itself: Antigen specificity is unknown.

DNA loading was fixed at 350 to 450 ng for all bulk PBMC samples. The table came from immunoSEQ multiplex PCR; TCRdb's copy has only in-frame clones and leaves some out. The sample lists about 8,600 clones; 70% to 90% were seen once. Regarding time point: week 3, after first cycle of checkpoint inhibitor. Samples come from before therapy and from week 3 after the first blockade cycle. Patients with prior systemic cancer treatment, concomitant immunosuppressants, or other active malignancies were excluded. Germline CDR1 LNHDA, CDR2 SQIVND (reference sequence). The CDR3 is 14 residues long. Trimming removed 8 bases at V and 4 bases at J, with 15 bases between.

The source is a human donor with melanoma. The chain carries TRBV19 and TRBJ1-5; D gene ambiguous. The specimen was blood, collected from a patient treated with checkpoint blockade. CDR3 bases: TGTGCCAGTTCCGCCATGCAGAGGAATCAGCCCCAGCATTTT. Amino acids: CASSAMQRNQPQHF. The complete variable domain, with remaining parts taken from reference TRBV19 and TRBJ1-5, reads DGGITQSPKYLFRKEGQNVTLSCEQNLNHDAMYWYRQDPGQGLRLIYYSQIVNDFQKGDIAEGYSVSREKKESFPLTVTSAQKNPTAFYLCASSAMQRNQPQHFGDGTRLSIL.